The subject of this entry is one T cell receptor (beta chain). Its antigen is not known. This specimen belongs to a study of OX40 agonist ivuxolimab in advanced cancers. As for the study in general: The group had a mean age of around 60 years, ranged from about 23 to 85, and was around 82% male.

Germline CDR1 SNHLY, CDR2 FYNNEI. V gave up 1 base and J gave up 0 bases, with 15 bases separating them. The CDR3 is 18 residues long. The repertoire was sequenced with immunoSEQ multiplex PCR; TCRdb's copy has only in-frame clones and lacks some. The table lists tens of thousands of clones, about 90% of them singletons, with 0.45% to 0.55% in the top ten. Study-wide findings and caveats: Antigen specificity remained undetermined for the expanded peripheral T cells.

This TCR was sampled from an adult with an advanced solid tumor such as melanoma, head and neck, liver or kidney cancer. Material: CD4+ or CD8+ T cells sorted from blood, obtained in a trial of the OX40 agonist ivuxolimab. The rearrangement joins TRBV2 to TRBJ1-4, with D unresolved. This CDR3 reads CASSEGGPSLATNEKLFF. In nucleotides, the CDR3 is TGTGCCAGCAGTGAAGGTGGTCCGTCACTAGCAACTAATGAAAAACTGTTTTTT. Complete variable domain (other parts from reference TRBV2 and TRBJ1-4): EPEVTQTPSHQVTQMGQEVILRCVPISNHLYFYWYRQILGQKVEFLVSFYNNEISEKSEIFDDQFSVERPDGSNFTLKIRSTKLEDSAMYFCASSEGGPSLATNEKLFFGSGTQLSVL.